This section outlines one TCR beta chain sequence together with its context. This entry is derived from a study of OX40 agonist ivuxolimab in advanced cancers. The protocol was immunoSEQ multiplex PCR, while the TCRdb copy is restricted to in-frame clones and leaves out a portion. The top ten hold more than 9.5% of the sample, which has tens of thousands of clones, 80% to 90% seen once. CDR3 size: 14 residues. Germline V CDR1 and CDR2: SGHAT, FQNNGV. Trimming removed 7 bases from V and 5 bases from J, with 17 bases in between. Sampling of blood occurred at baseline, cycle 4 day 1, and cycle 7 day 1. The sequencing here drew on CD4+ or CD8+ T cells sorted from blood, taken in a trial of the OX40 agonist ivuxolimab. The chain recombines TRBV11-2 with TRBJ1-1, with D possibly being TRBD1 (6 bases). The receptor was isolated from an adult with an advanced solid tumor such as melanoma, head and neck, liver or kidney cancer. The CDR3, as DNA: TGTGCCAGCACCCCCGGGCCGGGGGCGACTGAAGCTTTCTTT. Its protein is CASTPGPGATEAFF.